This record concerns one TCR beta chain sequence. The data are from a study of blood T cell repertoires in COVID-19. Across the whole study: From the United States, Italy and Spain came samples of acute and convalescent COVID-19. Sources were T cells, B-cell-depleted T cells, or PBMCs; the material itself was cDNA or gDNA.

CDR1 MGHRA and CDR2 YSYEKL come from the germline V gene. The CDR3 runs 15 residues. V lost 1 base to trimming and J lost 6 bases, with 15 bases between them. The data were produced by immunoSEQ multiplex PCR, yet TCRdb's version contains in-frame clones alone and is incomplete. The sample includes around 130,000 clones, about 83% seen only once; the top ten take 8.5% to 10%. This clonotype originated in a man in his forties or fifties with active or convalescent COVID-19. The J gene is TRBJ1-2, the V gene TRBV4-1, with D possibly being TRBD1 (5 bases). The specimen sequenced was peripheral blood. The CDR3 spells CASSQGVRTFNGYTF. In DNA, the CDR3 is TGCGCCAGCAGCCAAGGGGTACGGACATTTAATGGCTACACCTTC.